The clone carrying this T cell receptor beta chain was found once. The antigen is unknown. This entry is derived from a study of blood T cells in healthy people across ages. Germline assignment: CDR1 MGHDK and CDR2 SYGVNS. The CDR3 runs 11 residues. V was trimmed by 8 bases and J by 5 bases, leaving 8 bases between them. Using a J-beta primer mix together with a sample-barcoded 5' primer, a second PCR was run for roughly 7 to 11 cycles. TCRdb itself ran the 5' RACE reads through MiXCR, one entry per CDR3 protein. The repertoire holds 650,000 to 700,000 distinct CDR3 sequences, approximately 52% seen once, with roughly 14% in the top ten. Whole-study results and caveats: With age, beta diversity per million T cells declined roughly linearly, significantly by 30 to 40. Higher diversity, along with more naive CD4+ cells, distinguished long-lived donors from aged donors.

Every donor gave ten milliliters of peripheral blood. The V call is TRBV25-1, the J call TRBJ2-3; D is possibly TRBD2 (5 bases). The specimen sequenced was blood. The receptor comes from a woman older than 75 in good health. CDR3 amino acids: CASATRDTQYF. The CDR3 region has the DNA TGTGCCAGCGCAACTAGAGATACGCAGTATTTT. The entire variable domain, with the rest obtained from reference TRBV25-1 and TRBJ2-3, is as follows: EADIYQTPRYLVIGTGKKITLECSQTMGHDKMYWYQQDPGMELHLIHYSYGVNSTEKGDLSSESTVSRIRTEHFPLTLESARPSHTSQYLCASATRDTQYFGPGTRLTVL.